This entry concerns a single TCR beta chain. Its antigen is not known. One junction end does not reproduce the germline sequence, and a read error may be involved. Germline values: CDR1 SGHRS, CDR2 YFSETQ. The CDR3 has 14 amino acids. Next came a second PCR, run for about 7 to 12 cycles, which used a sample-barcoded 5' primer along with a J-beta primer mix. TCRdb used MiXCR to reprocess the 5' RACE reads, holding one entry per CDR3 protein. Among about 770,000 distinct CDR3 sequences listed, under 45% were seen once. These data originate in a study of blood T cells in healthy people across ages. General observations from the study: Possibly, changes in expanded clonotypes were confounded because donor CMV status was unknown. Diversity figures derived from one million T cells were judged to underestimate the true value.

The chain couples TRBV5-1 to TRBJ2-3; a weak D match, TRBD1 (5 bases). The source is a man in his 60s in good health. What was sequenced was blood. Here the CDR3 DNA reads TGCGCCAGCAGACTGGACATGAGCACAGATTCGCAGTATTTT. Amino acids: CASRLDMSTDSQYF.